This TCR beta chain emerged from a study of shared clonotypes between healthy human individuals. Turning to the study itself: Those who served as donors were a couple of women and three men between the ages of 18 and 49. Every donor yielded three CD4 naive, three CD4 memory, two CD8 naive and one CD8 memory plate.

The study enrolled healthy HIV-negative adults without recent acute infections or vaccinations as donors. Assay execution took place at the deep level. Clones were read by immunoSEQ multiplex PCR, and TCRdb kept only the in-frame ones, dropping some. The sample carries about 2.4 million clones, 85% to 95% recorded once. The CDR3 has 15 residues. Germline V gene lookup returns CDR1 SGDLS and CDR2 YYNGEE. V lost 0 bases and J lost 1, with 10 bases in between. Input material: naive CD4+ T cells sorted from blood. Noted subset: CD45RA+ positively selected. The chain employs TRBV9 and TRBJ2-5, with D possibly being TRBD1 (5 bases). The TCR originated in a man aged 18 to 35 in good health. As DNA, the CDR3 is TGTGCCAGCAGCGTAGCAGCAGGGCCCCAAGAGACCCAGTACTTC. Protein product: CASSVAAGPQETQYF.